This T cell receptor (beta chain) was sequenced for a study of cytomegalovirus exposure and HLA in healthy donors. PCR used 60 Vbeta primers and 13 Jbeta primers. Clones were sequenced by immunoSEQ multiplex PCR, and TCRdb holds only the in-frame ones, with some missing. Of fewer than 100,000 clones listed, 78% were seen once; the top ten hold roughly 3.9%. Germline CDR1 and CDR2: SGHKS and YYEKEE (reference sequence). V lost 0 bases and J 1 base, leaving 14 bases between the germline ends. CDR3 length: 16 amino acids. Whole-study findings and limits: In vitro confirmation showed a few CMV-associated chains to be CMV antigen specific. Certain sequence variants were highly shared and formed a cluster, and this cluster was likely a sequencing artifact.

To note about this clone: The antigen is not known.

Sequencing was carried out using PBMCs. The source of this sequence is a woman between 40 and 55 years old in good health and CMV-seropositive. The gene calls are TRBV5-5 and TRBJ2-7, with D tentatively TRBD2 (6 bases). CDR3 loop: CASSLGGRGVSYEQYF. For the CDR3, the DNA is TGTGCCAGCAGCTTGGGAGGACGCGGGGTATCCTACGAGCAGTACTTC.